The 5 T cell receptor beta chains listed next were all sequenced from one sample in a study of post-analysis software for immune sequencing data (dated by TCRdb to 2015 to 2017). Libraries were constructed by PCR. Sequenced on an Illumina HiSeq 2500. To reduce PCR and sequencing biases, unique molecular identifiers were incorporated into the TCR beta cDNA libraries. TCRdb itself trimmed the public reads at Q25 with fastp, ran MiXCR and retained productive beta chains. For every CDR3 protein sequence, its rows merge into one entry that carries the most common genes and DNA. The sample table lists about 680,000 distinct CDR3 sequences, approximately 59% of them with a count of one. Around 10% of the sample rests with the top ten. Overall study results and their limits: Patients showed significantly higher frequencies than controls for roughly five TRBV segments, among them TRBV5-6, TRBV5-1 and TRBV20-1.

Their antigens are not known. The source material was blood. These receptors all come from a girl aged 2 to 9 with multiple sclerosis.

The chain has TRBV12-3 or TRBV12-4 and TRBJ1-2; D gene uncertain. CDR3 length equals 13 residues. The V and J ends lost 3 bases and 8 bases respectively, with 13 bases between them. CDR3 DNA sequence: TGTGCCAGCAGTTTTATGAGGGAACAGGGCTACACCTTC. This sequence encodes CASSFMREQGYTF.

This clonotype was seen only once. The chain couples TRBV5-8 to TRBJ1-2; maybe TRBD1 (5 bases). CDR3 length equals 14 residues. The V gene's germline CDR1 is SGHTS and CDR2 YDEGEE. The V end was cut by 4 bases, the J end by 3 bases, with 13 bases between. The CDR3 reads CASSLGTGYYGYTF. The CDR3 nucleotides read TGTGCCAGCAGCCTAGGGACGGGGTACTATGGCTACACCTTC.

A few counts support this clonotype. The chain recombines TRBV7-2 with TRBJ1-1; D is ambiguous. The CDR3 sequence is 16 residues long. V was trimmed by 4 bases and J by 1 base, leaving 16 bases between them. The germline V gene has CDR1 SGHTA and CDR2 FQGNSA. CDR3 in DNA: TGTGCCAGCAGCTACGACCGTGGCTCCCGGAACACTGAAGCTTTCTTT. Encoded protein: CASSYDRGSRNTEAFF.

This clonotype was counted a few times. The J gene is TRBJ2-3, the V gene TRBV5-6; TRBD2 agrees at 9 bases. There are 16 residues in the CDR3. Germline CDR1 is SGHDT and CDR2 is YYEEEE. With V trimmed by 0 bases and J by 1 base, 3 bases remained unmatched. The CDR3 bases are TGTGCCAGCAGCTTGGTGGCTAGCGGGGGCACAGATACGCAGTATTTT. Protein product: CASSLVASGGTDTQYF.

The sample holds a few counts of this clonotype. The rearrangement links TRBV29-1 to TRBJ2-1; D tentatively fits TRBD1 or TRBD2 (5 bases each). Germline V gene sequence: CDR1 SQVTM, CDR2 ANQGSEA. This CDR3 has 16 amino acids. V dropped 7 bases and J dropped 1 base, with 20 bases sitting between them. CDR3 nucleotides: TGCAGCGCTACGTTCTCACAGGAGGCTTCCTACAATGAGCAGTTCTTC. It is translated as CSATFSQEASYNEQFF.